What follows describes a single TCR beta chain. As yet, its antigen is unknown. The source of the sample is a study of cytomegalovirus exposure and HLA in healthy donors. General study points: Later analysis showed most CMV-associated TCR beta chains appearing HLA-restricted.

PCR primers comprised 60 Vbeta and 13 Jbeta primers. Repertoires were generated with immunoSEQ multiplex PCR, while TCRdb's copy carries only in-frame clones and drops some. The table lists about 140,000 clones, roughly 86% of them singletons. The CDR3 is 12 amino acids. The ends were cut back, 1 base at V and 5 bases at J, with 5 bases in the middle. CDR1 and CDR2 from the germline V gene are SEHNR and FQNEAQ (reference sequence). The sample was PBMCs. The TCR sequence derives from a man younger than 35 in good health and CMV-seropositive. The V gene is TRBV7-9, the J gene TRBJ1-2; no firm D call. The DNA of the CDR3 is TGTGCCAGCAGCTTAGTCCTTTATGGCTACACCTTC. Translated: CASSLVLYGYTF.